The clone carrying this T cell receptor beta chain has ten or more counts. The antigen is unknown. This CDR3 contains 15 residues. J was trimmed by 2 bases and V by 2 bases; bases with no gene match: 3. The germline V gene has CDR1 MDHEN and CDR2 SYDVKM. These data come from a study of T cell repertoires in cytomegalovirus infection. Study background: The public TCR beta signatures pointed to both CMV infection and matching HLA type.

TCRdb called the reads again in MiXCR, with one record for every CDR3 protein. Of approximately 110,000 distinct CDR3 sequences listed, roughly a tenth are singletons. Study results and limitations: The ex vivo response showed dominance by HLA-C-restricted CMV-specific TCR beta clonotypes. There were carriers of CMV plus the relevant HLA, and cumulative public TCR beta family frequency identified them.

This receptor was taken from a human donor in good health (CMV status not recorded). Some clones in this sample may be carry-over from other donors' samples. V is TRBV28 and J is TRBJ1-5; 7 nucleotides align to TRBD1. The specimen was PBMCs, sequenced either directly or after in vitro stimulation (not recorded which). In DNA, the CDR3 is TGTGCCAGCAGTTTAAGGCAGGGGGGCAATCAGCCCCAGCATTTT. This translates into CASSLRQGGNQPQHF.